The TCR beta chain described here comes from a study of T cell changes during pregnancy in multiple sclerosis. This clone was counted a single time. Profiling relied on immunoSEQ multiplex PCR, and the TCRdb table lists in-frame clones only, not all of them. This table holds around 69,000 clones, around nine tenths found once. The TCR originated in a female donor with multiple sclerosis, enrolled in a pregnancy study. Material: CD8+ T cells from peripheral blood mononuclear cells, obtained before pregnancy.

The CDR3 region has the DNA TGTGCCACCAGCACCCTGACAGGGGGCTATGGCAATCAGCCCCAGCATTTT. Its translation is CATSTLTGGYGNQPQHF. The rearrangement uses TRBV15 and TRBJ1-5, with 10 bases identical to TRBD1. Per germline, CDR1 LNHNV and CDR2 YYDKDF (reference sequence). This CDR3 contains 17 residues. The V and J ends lost 4 bases and 2 bases, in that order; junction bases with no gene match: 8.